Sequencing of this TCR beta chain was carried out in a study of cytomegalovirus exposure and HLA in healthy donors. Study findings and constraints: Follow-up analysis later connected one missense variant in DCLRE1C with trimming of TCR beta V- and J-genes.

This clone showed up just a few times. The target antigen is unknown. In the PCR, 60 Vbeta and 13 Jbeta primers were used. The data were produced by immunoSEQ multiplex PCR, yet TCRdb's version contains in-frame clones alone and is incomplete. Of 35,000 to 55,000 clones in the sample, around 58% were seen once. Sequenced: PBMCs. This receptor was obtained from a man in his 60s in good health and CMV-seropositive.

DNA of the CDR3: TGCAGCGTCGCGGGTACCGGGACAACTAACTATGGCTACACCTTC. Translation gives CSVAGTGTTNYGYTF. V usage is TRBV29-1 and J usage is TRBJ1-2; D is perhaps TRBD1 (6 bases). The CDR3 totals 15 residues. V was clipped by 6 bases and J by 0 bases, with 17 bases between them. Germline CDR1 reads SQVTM; CDR2 reads ANQGSEA. The complete variable domain, with remaining parts taken from reference TRBV29-1 and TRBJ1-2, reads SAVISQKPSRDICQRGTSLTIQCQVDSQVTMMFWYRQQPGQSLTLIATANQGSEATYESGFVIDKFPISRPNLTFSTLTVSNMSPEDSSIYLCSVAGTGTTNYGYTFGSGTRLTVV.